A selection of T cell receptor beta chains follows, all from one sample in a study of OX40 agonist ivuxolimab in advanced cancers. Clones were sequenced by immunoSEQ multiplex PCR, and TCRdb holds only the in-frame ones, with some missing. The table has under 40,000 clones, about 83% seen once. The sample consisted of CD4+ or CD8+ T cells sorted from blood, taken in a trial of the OX40 agonist ivuxolimab. The receptors shown here come from an adult with an advanced solid tumor such as melanoma, head and neck, liver or kidney cancer. Both conserved end residues are part of each CDR3. A D gene is named only where the DNA matches it firmly. The size field is filled for only some rows; it gives once, few, many or a size class.

j_call: TRBJ2-3; clone_size: -; d_call: TRBD2; v_call: TRBV9; cdr3_nt: TGTGCCAGCAGCCAGACTAGCCGTAGCACAGATACGCAGTATTTT; cdr3_aa: CASSQTSRSTDTQYF
j_call: TRBJ1-1; clone_size: -; d_call: -; v_call: TRBV2; cdr3_nt: TGTGCCAGCAGTGAAGGGGCAGGTGAAGCTTTCTTT; cdr3_aa: CASSEGAGEAFF
j_call: TRBJ2-1; clone_size: -; d_call: TRBD1; v_call: TRBV2; cdr3_nt: TGTGCCAGCATTTACGGGACAGGGCTCAATGAGCAGTTCTTC; cdr3_aa: CASIYGTGLNEQFF
j_call: TRBJ2-5; clone_size: once; d_call: -; v_call: TRBV2; cdr3_nt: TGTGCCAGCAGTCGGGCTCAAGAGACCCAGTACTTC; cdr3_aa: CASSRAQETQYF
j_call: TRBJ1-4; clone_size: -; d_call: -; v_call: TRBV12-5; cdr3_nt: TGTGCTAGTGGTTTCGGTGACAGGACTAATGAAAAACTGTTTTTT; cdr3_aa: CASGFGDRTNEKLFF
j_call: TRBJ2-2; clone_size: -; d_call: -; v_call: TRBV5-1; cdr3_nt: TGCGCCAGCAGCTTATTACAGGGAACCGGGGAGCTGTTTTTT; cdr3_aa: CASSLLQGTGELFF
j_call: TRBJ2-1; clone_size: -; d_call: TRBD1; v_call: TRBV5-8; cdr3_nt: TGTGCCAGCAGCTCGGCAACAGGGGAATCCTACAATGAGCAGTTCTTC; cdr3_aa: CASSSATGESYNEQFF
j_call: TRBJ2-7; clone_size: -; d_call: -; v_call: TRBV15; cdr3_nt: TGTGCCACCAGCAGGGAAAGGGGGACCTACGAGCAGTACTTC; cdr3_aa: CATSRERGTYEQYF
j_call: TRBJ2-7; clone_size: -; d_call: TRBD2; v_call: TRBV4-2; cdr3_nt: TGTGCCAGCAGCCAAGAGGGCATGCGGGAGAACGAGCAGTACTTC; cdr3_aa: CASSQEGMRENEQYF
j_call: TRBJ1-1; clone_size: -; d_call: -; v_call: TRBV9; cdr3_nt: TGTGCCAGCAGCGTGAGGGCTGACACTGAAGCTTTCTTT; cdr3_aa: CASSVRADTEAFF
j_call: TRBJ2-1; clone_size: -; d_call: TRBD2; v_call: TRBV28; cdr3_nt: TGTGCCAGCAGTGCCCCTCGGACTAGCGGGAGGAAAGATGAGCAGTTCTTC; cdr3_aa: CASSAPRTSGRKDEQFF
j_call: TRBJ2-3; clone_size: once; d_call: TRBD2; v_call: TRBV27; cdr3_nt: TGTGCCAGCAGCGACGGACTAGCGGGACTCAGGACAGATACGCAGTATTTT; cdr3_aa: CASSDGLAGLRTDTQYF
j_call: TRBJ2-5; clone_size: -; d_call: TRBD2; v_call: TRBV4-1; cdr3_nt: TGCGCCAGCAGCCATCCCATGTCGACTAGCGGGAGGTTGGGGGAGACCCAGTACTTC; cdr3_aa: CASSHPMSTSGRLGETQYF
j_call: TRBJ1-4; clone_size: once; d_call: TRBD1; v_call: TRBV5-4; cdr3_nt: TGTGCCAGCAGCCCGGACAGGGGGGGCACTAATGAAAAACTGTTTTTT; cdr3_aa: CASSPDRGGTNEKLFF
j_call: TRBJ2-7; clone_size: -; d_call: -; v_call: TRBV7-2; cdr3_nt: TGTGCCAGCAGATTAATGAGCTACGAGCAGTACTTC; cdr3_aa: CASRLMSYEQYF
j_call: TRBJ2-7; clone_size: -; d_call: -; v_call: TRBV9; cdr3_nt: TGTGCCAGCAGCGTAAAAGGGGGGACAGAGCAGTACTTC; cdr3_aa: CASSVKGGTEQYF
j_call: TRBJ1-4; clone_size: -; d_call: TRBD1; v_call: TRBV9; cdr3_nt: TGTGCCAGCAGCCCCCCAGGGGGACCTGAAAAACTGTTTTTT; cdr3_aa: CASSPPGGPEKLFF
j_call: TRBJ1-1; clone_size: -; d_call: -; v_call: TRBV19; cdr3_nt: TGTGCCAGTAGTATAGATCGACCGATAGGCCCCCGTGAAGCTTTCTTT; cdr3_aa: CASSIDRPIGPREAFF
j_call: TRBJ1-2; clone_size: -; d_call: -; v_call: TRBV27; cdr3_nt: TGTGCCAGCGGTCGGGGTGGTAATGGCTACACCTTC; cdr3_aa: CASGRGGNGYTF
j_call: TRBJ1-3; clone_size: -; d_call: -; v_call: TRBV7-9; cdr3_nt: TGTGCCAGCAGCCGGGACGGAGTCTCTGGAAACACCATATATTTT; cdr3_aa: CASSRDGVSGNTIYF
j_call: TRBJ2-3; clone_size: -; d_call: -; v_call: TRBV7-6; cdr3_nt: TGTGCCAGCAGCTTATGGGATACGCAGTATTTT; cdr3_aa: CASSLWDTQYF
j_call: TRBJ2-7; clone_size: -; d_call: -; v_call: TRBV11-2; cdr3_nt: TGTGCCAGCAGCCCGTATCCGGATGGGGCCTACGAGCAGTACTTC; cdr3_aa: CASSPYPDGAYEQYF
j_call: TRBJ1-1; clone_size: -; d_call: TRBD1; v_call: TRBV28; cdr3_nt: TGTGCCAGCAGTGTCTCACAGGGGGCGCAGGACACTGAAGCTTTCTTT; cdr3_aa: CASSVSQGAQDTEAFF
j_call: TRBJ2-2; clone_size: -; d_call: TRBD2; v_call: TRBV4-1; cdr3_nt: TGCGCCAGCAGCCTGAGACTAGCGGGAGGGCTTGGGGAGCTGTTTTTT; cdr3_aa: CASSLRLAGGLGELFF
j_call: TRBJ2-3; clone_size: -; d_call: -; v_call: TRBV6-5; cdr3_nt: TGTGCCAGCAGTCCCACTCTAGATACGCAGTATTTT; cdr3_aa: CASSPTLDTQYF
j_call: TRBJ1-1; clone_size: -; d_call: TRBD1; v_call: TRBV2; cdr3_nt: TGTGCCAGCAACCGACAGGGGGTTATGACTGAAGCTTTCTTT; cdr3_aa: CASNRQGVMTEAFF